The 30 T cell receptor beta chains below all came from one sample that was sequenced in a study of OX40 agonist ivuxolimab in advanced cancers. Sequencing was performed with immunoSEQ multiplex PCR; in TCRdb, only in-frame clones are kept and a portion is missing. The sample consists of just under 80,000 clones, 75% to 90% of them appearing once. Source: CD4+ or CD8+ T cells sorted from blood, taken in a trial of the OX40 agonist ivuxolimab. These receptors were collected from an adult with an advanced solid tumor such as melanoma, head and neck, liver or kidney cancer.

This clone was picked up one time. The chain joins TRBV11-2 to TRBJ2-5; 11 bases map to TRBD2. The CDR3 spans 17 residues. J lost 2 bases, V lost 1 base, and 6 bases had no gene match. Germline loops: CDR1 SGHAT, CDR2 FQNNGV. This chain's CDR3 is CASSLALAGVRQETQYF. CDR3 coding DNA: TGTGCCAGCAGCTTAGCACTAGCGGGAGTTCGGCAAGAGACCCAGTACTTC.

The CDR3 is CASSFASGGVFF. The CDR3 coding sequence is TGTGCCAGCAGCTTTGCTAGCGGGGGGGTGTTTTTT. The chain recombines TRBV7-2 with TRBJ2-2; TRBD2 aligns across 12 bases. V lost 3 bases, J lost 15 bases, and 2 bases stayed unmatched. This CDR3 spans 12 amino acids. Germline loops: CDR1 SGHTA, CDR2 FQGNSA.

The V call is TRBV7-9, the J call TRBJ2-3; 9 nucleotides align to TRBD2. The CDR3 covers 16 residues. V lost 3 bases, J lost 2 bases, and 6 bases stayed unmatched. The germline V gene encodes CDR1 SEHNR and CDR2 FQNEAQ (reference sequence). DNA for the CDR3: TGTGCCAGCAGCTTTCCGACTAGCGGAAACACAGATACGCAGTATTTT. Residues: CASSFPTSGNTDTQYF.

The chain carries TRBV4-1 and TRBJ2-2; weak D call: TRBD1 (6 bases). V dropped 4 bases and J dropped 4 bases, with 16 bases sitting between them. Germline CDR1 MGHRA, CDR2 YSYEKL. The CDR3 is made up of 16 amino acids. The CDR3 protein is CASSPTRDISTGELFF. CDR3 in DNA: TGCGCCAGCAGCCCCACCCGGGACATCAGCACCGGGGAGCTGTTTTTT.

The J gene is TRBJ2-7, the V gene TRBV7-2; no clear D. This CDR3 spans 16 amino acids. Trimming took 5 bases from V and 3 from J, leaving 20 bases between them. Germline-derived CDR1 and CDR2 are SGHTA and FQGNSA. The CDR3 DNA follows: TGTGCCAGCAGCGACTTCGAGAGGAGCAAAAACTACGAGCAGTACTTC. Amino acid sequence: CASSDFERSKNYEQYF.

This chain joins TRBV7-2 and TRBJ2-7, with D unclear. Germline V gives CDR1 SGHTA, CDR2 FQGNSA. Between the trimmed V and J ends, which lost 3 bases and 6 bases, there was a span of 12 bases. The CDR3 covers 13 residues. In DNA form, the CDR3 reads TGTGCCAGCAGCTTTGCTAGTCTACGCGAGCAGTACTTC. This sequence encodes CASSFASLREQYF.

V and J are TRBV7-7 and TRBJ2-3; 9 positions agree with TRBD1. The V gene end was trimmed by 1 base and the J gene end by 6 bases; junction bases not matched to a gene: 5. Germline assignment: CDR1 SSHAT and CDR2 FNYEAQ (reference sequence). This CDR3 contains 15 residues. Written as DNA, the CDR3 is TGTGCCAGCAGCTTAGGGGGACAGGGTCCCGATACGCAGTATTTT. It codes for CASSLGGQGPDTQYF. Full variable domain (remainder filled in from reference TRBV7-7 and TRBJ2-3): GAGVSQSPRYKVTKRGQDVTLRCDPISSHATLYWYQQALGQGPEFLTYFNYEAQPDKSGLPSDRFSAERPEGSISTLTIQRTEQRDSAMYRCASSLGGQGPDTQYFGPGTRLTVL.

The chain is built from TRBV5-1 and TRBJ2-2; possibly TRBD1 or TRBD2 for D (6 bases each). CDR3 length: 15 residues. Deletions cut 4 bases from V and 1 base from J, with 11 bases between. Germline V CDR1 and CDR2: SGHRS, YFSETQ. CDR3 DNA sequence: TGCGCCAGCAGCCTAAGGGGGGAGAACACCGGGGAGCTGTTTTTT. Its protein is CASSLRGENTGELFF.

DNA for the CDR3: TGTGCCAGCAGCCGTGCTCTAGGTACAGATACGCAGTATTTT. It translates to CASSRALGTDTQYF. The chain recombines TRBV7-2 with TRBJ2-3; D gene ambiguous. This CDR3 has 14 residues. Germline-derived CDR1 and CDR2 are SGHTA and FQGNSA. Trimming took off 5 bases at V and 3 bases at J, with 12 bases between the two ends.

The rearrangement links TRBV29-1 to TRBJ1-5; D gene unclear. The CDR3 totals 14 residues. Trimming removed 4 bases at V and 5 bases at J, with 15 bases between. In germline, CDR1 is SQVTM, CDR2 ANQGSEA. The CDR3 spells CSVGTAGTDQPQHF. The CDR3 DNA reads TGCAGCGTTGGTACCGCCGGTACTGATCAGCCCCAGCATTTT.

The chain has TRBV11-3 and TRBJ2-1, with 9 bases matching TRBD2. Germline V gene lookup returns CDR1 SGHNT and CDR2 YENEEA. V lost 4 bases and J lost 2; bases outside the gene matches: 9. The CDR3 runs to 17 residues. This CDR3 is CASSWGTGTSTYNEQFF. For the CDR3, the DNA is TGTGCCAGCAGCTGGGGCACCGGGACTAGCACCTACAATGAGCAGTTCTTC.

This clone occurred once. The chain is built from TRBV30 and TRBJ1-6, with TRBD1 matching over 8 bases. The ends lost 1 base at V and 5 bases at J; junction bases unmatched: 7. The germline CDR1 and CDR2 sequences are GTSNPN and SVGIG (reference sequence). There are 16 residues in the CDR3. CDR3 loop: CAWSAAGGLDNSPLHF. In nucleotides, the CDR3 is TGTGCCTGGAGTGCAGCAGGGGGCCTCGATAATTCACCCCTCCACTTT.

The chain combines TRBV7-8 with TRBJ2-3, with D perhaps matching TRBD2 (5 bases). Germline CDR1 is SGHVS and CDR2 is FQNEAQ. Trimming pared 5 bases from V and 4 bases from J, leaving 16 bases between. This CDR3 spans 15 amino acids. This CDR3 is CASSHPRAGADTQYF. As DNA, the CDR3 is TGTGCCAGCAGCCACCCCCGTGCCGGGGCAGATACGCAGTATTTT.

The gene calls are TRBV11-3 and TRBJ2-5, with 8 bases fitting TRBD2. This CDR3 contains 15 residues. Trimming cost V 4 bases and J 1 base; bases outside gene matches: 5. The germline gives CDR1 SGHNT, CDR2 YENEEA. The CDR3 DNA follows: TGTGCCAGCAGCTCCCAACTAGCGGCCCAAGAGACCCAGTACTTC. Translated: CASSSQLAAQETQYF.

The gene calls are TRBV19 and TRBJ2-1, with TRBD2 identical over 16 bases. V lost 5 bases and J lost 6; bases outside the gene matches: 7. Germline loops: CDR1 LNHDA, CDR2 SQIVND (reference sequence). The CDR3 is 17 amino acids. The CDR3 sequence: CASSLTGLAGGGNEQFF. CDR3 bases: TGTGCCAGTAGTCTAACGGGACTAGCGGGAGGGGGCAATGAGCAGTTCTTC.

This CDR3 is CASTYRGGPYEQYF. The DNA for the CDR3 is TGCGCCAGCACCTACAGGGGAGGCCCCTACGAGCAGTACTTC. The rearrangement joins TRBV5-1 to TRBJ2-7, with D possibly TRBD1 on 7 matching bases. V lost 6 bases to trimming and J lost 2 bases, with 15 bases between them. Germline assignment: CDR1 SGHRS and CDR2 YFSETQ. This CDR3 contains 14 residues.

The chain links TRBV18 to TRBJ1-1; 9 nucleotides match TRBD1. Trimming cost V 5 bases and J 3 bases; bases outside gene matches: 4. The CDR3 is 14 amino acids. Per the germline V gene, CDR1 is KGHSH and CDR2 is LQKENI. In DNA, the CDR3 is TGTGCCAGCTCAGAAACAGGGGGCCACACTGAAGCTTTCTTT. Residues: CASSETGGHTEAFF.

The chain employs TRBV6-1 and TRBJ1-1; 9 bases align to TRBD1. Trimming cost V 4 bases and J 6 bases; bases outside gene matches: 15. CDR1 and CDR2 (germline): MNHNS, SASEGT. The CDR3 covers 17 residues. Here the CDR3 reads CASSGTGADDRGSEAFF. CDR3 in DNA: TGTGCCAGCAGTGGGACAGGGGCAGACGATAGGGGGTCTGAAGCTTTCTTT.

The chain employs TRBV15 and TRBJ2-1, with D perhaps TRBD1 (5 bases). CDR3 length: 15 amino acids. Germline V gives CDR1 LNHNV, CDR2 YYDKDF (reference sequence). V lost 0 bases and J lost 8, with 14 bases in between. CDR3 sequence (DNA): TGTGCCACCAGCAGAGATGGGTTAAGGGGCGATGAGCAGTTCTTC. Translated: CATSRDGLRGDEQFF.

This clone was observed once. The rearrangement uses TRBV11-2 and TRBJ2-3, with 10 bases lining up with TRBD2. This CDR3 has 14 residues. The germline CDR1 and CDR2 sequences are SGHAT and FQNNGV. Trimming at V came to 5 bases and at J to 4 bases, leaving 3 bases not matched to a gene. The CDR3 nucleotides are TGTGCCAGCAGCCCTAGCGGGAGTGCAGATACGCAGTATTTT. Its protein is CASSPSGSADTQYF.

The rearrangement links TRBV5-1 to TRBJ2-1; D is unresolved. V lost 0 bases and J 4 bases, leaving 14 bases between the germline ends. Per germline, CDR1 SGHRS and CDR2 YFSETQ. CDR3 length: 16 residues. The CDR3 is CASSLEHIQEYNEQFF. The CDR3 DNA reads TGCGCCAGCAGCTTGGAGCACATCCAAGAGTACAATGAGCAGTTCTTC.

This CDR3 is CAWSETGSFYGYTF. In nucleotides, the CDR3 is TGTGCCTGGAGTGAAACCGGGAGCTTCTATGGCTACACCTTC. V gene TRBV30 combines with J gene TRBJ1-2; no firm D call. The V gene lost 1 base and the J gene lost 4 bases, with 13 bases spanning the gap. In germline, CDR1 is GTSNPN, CDR2 SVGIG (reference sequence). This CDR3 contains 14 residues.

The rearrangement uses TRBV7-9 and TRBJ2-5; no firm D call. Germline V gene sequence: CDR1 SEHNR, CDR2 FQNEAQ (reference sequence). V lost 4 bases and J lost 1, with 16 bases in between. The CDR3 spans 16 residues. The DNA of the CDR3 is TGTGCCAGCAGCTCCTATGGTATCAGGACCCAAGAGACCCAGTACTTC. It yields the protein CASSSYGIRTQETQYF.

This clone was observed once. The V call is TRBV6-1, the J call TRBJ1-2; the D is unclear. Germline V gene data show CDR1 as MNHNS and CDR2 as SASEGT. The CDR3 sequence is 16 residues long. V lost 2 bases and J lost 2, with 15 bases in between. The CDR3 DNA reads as TGTGCCAGCAGTGAAACGATTTCTGGGGAGAACTATGGCTACACCTTC. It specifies CASSETISGENYGYTF.

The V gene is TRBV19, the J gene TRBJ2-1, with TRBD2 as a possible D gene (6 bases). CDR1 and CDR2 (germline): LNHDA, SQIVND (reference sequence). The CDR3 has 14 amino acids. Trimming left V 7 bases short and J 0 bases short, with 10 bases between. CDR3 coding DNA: TGTGCCAGTACTAGCGCTAGCTCCTACAATGAGCAGTTCTTC. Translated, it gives CASTSASSYNEQFF.

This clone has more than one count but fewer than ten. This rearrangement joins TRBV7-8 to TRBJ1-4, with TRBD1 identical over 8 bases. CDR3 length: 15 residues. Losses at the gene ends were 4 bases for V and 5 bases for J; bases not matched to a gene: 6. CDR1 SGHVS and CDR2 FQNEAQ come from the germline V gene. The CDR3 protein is CASSSISGGNEKLFF. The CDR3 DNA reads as TGTGCCAGCAGCTCTATCTCAGGGGGCAATGAAAAACTGTTTTTT.

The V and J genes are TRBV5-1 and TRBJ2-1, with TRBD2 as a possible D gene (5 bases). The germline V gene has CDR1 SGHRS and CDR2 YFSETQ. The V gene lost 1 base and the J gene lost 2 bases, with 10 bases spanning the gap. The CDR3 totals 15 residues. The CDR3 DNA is TGCGCCAGCAGCTTGTTGGGAGTGGCCTACAATGAGCAGTTCTTC. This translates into CASSLLGVAYNEQFF.

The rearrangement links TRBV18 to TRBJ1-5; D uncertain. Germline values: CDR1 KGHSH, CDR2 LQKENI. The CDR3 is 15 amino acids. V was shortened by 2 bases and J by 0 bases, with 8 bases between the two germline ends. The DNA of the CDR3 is TGTGCCAGCTCACCATGGGGTCGTAGCAATCAGCCCCAGCATTTT. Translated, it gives CASSPWGRSNQPQHF.

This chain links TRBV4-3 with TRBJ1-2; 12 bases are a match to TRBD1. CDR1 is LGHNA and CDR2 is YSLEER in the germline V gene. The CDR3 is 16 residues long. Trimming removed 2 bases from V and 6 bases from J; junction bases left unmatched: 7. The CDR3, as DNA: TGCGCCAGCAGCCAAACGACGGGACAGGGGGCCGATGGCTACACCTTC. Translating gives CASSQTTGQGADGYTF.

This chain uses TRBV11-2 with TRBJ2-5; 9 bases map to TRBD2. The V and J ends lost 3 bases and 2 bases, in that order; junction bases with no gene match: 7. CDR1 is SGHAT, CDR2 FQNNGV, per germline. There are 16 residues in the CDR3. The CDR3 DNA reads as TGTGCCAGCAGCTTGGGGGCTAGCGGGATTCAAGAGACCCAGTACTTC. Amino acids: CASSLGASGIQETQYF.